This is a list of T cell receptor beta chains from one sample in a study of shared clonotypes between healthy human individuals. Method: immunoSEQ multiplex PCR; TCRdb's copy keeps in-frame clones and lacks some. The sample shows about 2.4 million clones, approximately 94% of them seen only once. Sequenced sample: naive CD4+ T cells from PBMCs. Receptor source: a man between 18 and 35 years old in good health. Some clones in this sample may be carry-over from other donors' samples. The conserved cysteine and the conserved F or W are not part of the CDR3 here. Some rows have no size entry. The others give once, few or many, or a class for an expanded clone.

clone_size | j_call | v_call | cdr3_aa
- | TRBJ2-1 | TRBV5-1 | ASTTRGRVIAYNEQF
- | TRBJ2-1 | TRBV11-1 | ASSLVTSGGRREQF
- | TRBJ1-1 | TRBV5-1 | ASSPGTGGLNTEAF
- | TRBJ2-5 | TRBV18 | ASSPDGRQETQY
- | TRBJ1-5 | TRBV7-7 | ASSSGYNQPQH
- | TRBJ1-5 | TRBV27 | ASSYSGNQPQH
- | TRBJ2-7 | TRBV7-5 | VRSQIAPTYEQY
- | TRBJ1-1 | TRBV2 | ASSQQGADTEAF
once | TRBJ2-5 | TRBV21-1 | ASRIEGAETQY
- | TRBJ1-5 | TRBV6-1 | ASSQTGVGQPQH
- | TRBJ1-6 | TRBV28 | ASAQGQSRSPLH
- | TRBJ2-7 | TRBV7-9 | ASSFGTSGYEQY
- | TRBJ1-2 | TRBV27 | ASSVAGRANYGYT
- | TRBJ1-5 | TRBV6-1 | ASSDEGGGLPQH
- | TRBJ1-1 | TRBV9 | ASSVDRGLNTEAF
- | TRBJ2-5 | TRBV5-1 | ASSPLTSGRAETQY
few | TRBJ1-1 | TRBV7-2 | ASSPGTANTEAF
once | TRBJ1-2 | TRBV27 | ASSRGRFPPNYGYT
- | TRBJ2-7 | TRBV27 | ASSLRVGYEQY
- | TRBJ1-1 | TRBV18 | ASSPPLSAEVNTEAF
- | TRBJ2-7 | TRBV10-3 | AISESPGDAYEQY
- | TRBJ2-5 | TRBV18 | ASSPNPSGSRTETQY
- | TRBJ2-3 | TRBV5-1 | ASSLGPTDTQY
- | TRBJ2-2 | TRBV27 | ASSLRRTGELF
- | TRBJ2-6 | TRBV19 | ASNPLNSGANVLT
- | TRBJ2-3 | TRBV14 | ASSQGWGDTQY
- | TRBJ2-2 | TRBV6-4 | ASSEFRVENTGELF
- | TRBJ1-1 | TRBV5-1 | ASSSAPGTANTEAF
- | TRBJ2-3 | TRBV7-3 | ASSLQGQGGTDTQY
- | TRBJ2-5 | TRBV29-1 | SVQDPTTGETQY
- | TRBJ2-6 | TRBV7-2 | ASSRGGSEGANVLT
- | TRBJ1-1 | TRBV28 | ASSPRPGYTEAF
- | TRBJ2-6 | TRBV6-5 | ASRNSGANVLT
- | TRBJ2-1 | TRBV7-2 | ASSLVWGPYNEQF
- | TRBJ1-1 | TRBV6-1 | ASRVNSVNTEAF
- | TRBJ2-1 | TRBV18 | ASSPILGNEQF
once | TRBJ1-4 | TRBV7-2 | ASSLVSVTNEKLF
- | TRBJ2-2 | TRBV19 | ASRRTETGELF
- | TRBJ1-2 | TRBV29-1 | SVEASGGQGGGYT
- | TRBJ1-1 | TRBV7-9 | ASSLEGQSQAF
- | TRBJ1-6 | TRBV28 | ASWGPDSPLH
- | TRBJ2-5 | TRBV6-5 | ASSSLAGGIETQY
- | TRBJ2-1 | TRBV5-6 | ASSLDRYNEQF
- | TRBJ1-4 | TRBV5-6 | ASSGGLATNEKLF
few | TRBJ1-2 | TRBV28 | ASFPPSRAYGYT
- | TRBJ2-7 | TRBV9 | ASSVGGGAGAYEQY
- | TRBJ2-2 | TRBV7-3 | ASSYRAGELF
- | TRBJ2-2 | TRBV10-3 | AISENRGNTGELF
- | TRBJ2-1 | TRBV7-8 | ASSLEWDNEQF
- | TRBJ2-2 | TRBV7-3 | ASSSQGGNGELF
once | TRBJ1-5 | TRBV5-1 | ASSLEQGGGNQPQH
- | TRBJ2-5 | TRBV4-3 | ASSQSGTTQETQY
- | TRBJ1-1 | TRBV7-3 | ASSLPEGTAF
- | TRBJ2-1 | TRBV27 | ASRQQVWEQQF